Below, 3 T cell receptor beta chains from the same sample are listed, as sequenced in a study of T cells in Graves' hyperthyroidism and ophthalmopathy (dated by TCRdb to between 2019 and 2020). Library method: multiplex PCR. TCRdb records Illumina HiSeq 2000 as the sequencer. Amplification of TCR beta CDR3 regions was carried out from RNA transcripts. A first-round RT-PCR of the TCR CDR3 used the HTBI primer set with the Qiagen OneStep RT-PCR kit. TCRdb reworked the public reads: Q25 trimming with fastp, MiXCR clone assembly, productive beta chains retained. Every distinct CDR3 protein forms one entry, paired with its most common genes and DNA. The sample includes hundreds of thousands of distinct CDR3 sequences, with roughly 13% observed a single time. The top ten clonotypes cover 9.2% of the sample. The sequenced material came from blood. Receptor source: a woman under 30 with Graves' hyperthyroidism.

The chain has TRBV15 and TRBJ1-5; D gene ambiguous. This CDR3 is 13 amino acids long. V lost 3 bases and J lost 1, with 4 bases in between. Looked up from germline, CDR1 is LNHNV and CDR2 is YYDKDF (reference sequence). The CDR3 is CATSSDSNQPQHF. CDR3 DNA: TGTGCCACCAGCAGTGACAGCAATCAGCCCCAGCATTTT. The complete variable domain, with remaining parts taken from reference TRBV15 and TRBJ1-5, reads DAMVIQNPRYQVTQFGKPVTLSCSQTLNHNVMYWYQQKSSQAPKLLFHYYDKDFNNEADTPDNFQSRRPNTSFCFLDIRSPGLGDTAMYLCATSSDSNQPQHFGDGTRLSIL.

This clonotype was seen a few times. The rearrangement links TRBV27 to TRBJ2-1; D remains ambiguous. Germline V lookup: CDR1 MNHEY, CDR2 SMNVEV (reference sequence). The CDR3 is 15 amino acids. The V gene lost 4 bases and the J gene lost 3 bases, with 13 bases spanning the gap. The CDR3 DNA follows: TGTGCCAGCAGTTCAAGCAATCCCGGCTACAATGAGCAGTTCTTC. Translation gives CASSSSNPGYNEQFF.

This clonotype has more than one count but fewer than ten. V and J are TRBV28 and TRBJ1-6; no clear D. V lost 1 base to trimming and J lost 5 bases, with 12 bases between them. Germline CDR1 and CDR2: MDHEN and SYDVKM. CDR3 length: 16 amino acids. The CDR3 DNA is TGTGCCAGCAGTTTATTATCCGGGAAGAATAATTCACCCCTCCACTTT. Encoded protein: CASSLLSGKNNSPLHF. The entire variable domain, with the rest obtained from reference TRBV28 and TRBJ1-6, is as follows: DVKVTQSSRYLVKRTGEKVFLECVQDMDHENMFWYRQDPGLGLRLIYFSYDVKMKEKGDIPEGYSVSREKKERFSLILESASTNQTSMYLCASSLLSGKNNSPLHFGNGTRLTVT.